This T cell receptor beta chain was obtained from a study of blood T cell repertoires in COVID-19. Study-level information: Sample material is recorded as cDNA or gDNA derived from T cells, B-cell-depleted T cells, or PBMCs.

Generated by immunoSEQ multiplex PCR, the TCRdb table keeps only in-frame clones and is missing some. Of about 260,000 clones in the sample, less than 90% were seen once. Germline values: CDR1 LNHDA, CDR2 SQIVND (reference sequence). J was trimmed by 9 bases and V by 10 bases; bases with no gene match: 9. The CDR3 has 12 amino acids. This receptor was obtained from a man in his 60s who had recovered from COVID-19. This chain uses TRBV19 with TRBJ2-3; TRBD2 agrees at 8 bases. Sequenced material: peripheral blood. CDR3 region: CATSGGGGTQYF. The CDR3 nucleotides read TGTGCCACGTCGGGAGGGGGTGGAACGCAGTATTTT.